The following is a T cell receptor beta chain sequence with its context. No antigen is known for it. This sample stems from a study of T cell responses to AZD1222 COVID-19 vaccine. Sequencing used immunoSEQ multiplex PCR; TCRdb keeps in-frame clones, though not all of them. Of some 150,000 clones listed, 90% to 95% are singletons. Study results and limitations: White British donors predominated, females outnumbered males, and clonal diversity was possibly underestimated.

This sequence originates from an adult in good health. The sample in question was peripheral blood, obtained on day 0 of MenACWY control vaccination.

DNA of the CDR3: TGTGCCACTACAACCGACAGGGGCGAAAGGTACGAGCAGTACTTC. Its translation is CATTTDRGERYEQYF. The V and J genes are TRBV19 and TRBJ2-7; 8 positions agree with TRBD1. V gave up 10 bases and J gave up 4 bases; unmatched junction bases: 15. This CDR3 is built from 15 residues. From germline, CDR1 is LNHDA and CDR2 SQIVND (reference sequence).